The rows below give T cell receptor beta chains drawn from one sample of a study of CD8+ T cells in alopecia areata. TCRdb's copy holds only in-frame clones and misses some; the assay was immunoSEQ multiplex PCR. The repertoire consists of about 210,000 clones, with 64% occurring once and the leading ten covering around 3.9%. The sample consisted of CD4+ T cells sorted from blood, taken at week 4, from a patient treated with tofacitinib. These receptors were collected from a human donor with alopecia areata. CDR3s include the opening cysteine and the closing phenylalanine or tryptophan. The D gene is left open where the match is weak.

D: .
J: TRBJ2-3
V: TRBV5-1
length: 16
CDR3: CASSFGLATSTDTQYF

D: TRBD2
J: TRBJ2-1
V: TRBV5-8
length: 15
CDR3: CASSYSGASYNEQFF

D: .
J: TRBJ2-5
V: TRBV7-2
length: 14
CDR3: CASSLSLAIETQYF

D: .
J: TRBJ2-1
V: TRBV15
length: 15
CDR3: CATSRDVVGPHEQFF

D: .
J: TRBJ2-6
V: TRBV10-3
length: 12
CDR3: CAIKGDTNVLTF

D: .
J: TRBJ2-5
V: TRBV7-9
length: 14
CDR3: CASSVSLGMKTQYF

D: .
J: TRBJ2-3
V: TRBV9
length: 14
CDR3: CASKASPGTDTQYF

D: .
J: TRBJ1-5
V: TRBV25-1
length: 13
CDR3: CASSESSNQPQHF

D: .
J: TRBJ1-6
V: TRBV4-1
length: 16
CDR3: CASSQDRQLYDSPLHF

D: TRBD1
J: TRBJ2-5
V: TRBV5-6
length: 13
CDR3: CASSWGQEETQYF

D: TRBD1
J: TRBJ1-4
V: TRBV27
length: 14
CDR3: CANLLTGAGEKLFF

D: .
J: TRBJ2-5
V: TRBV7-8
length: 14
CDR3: CASSLAPTQETQYF

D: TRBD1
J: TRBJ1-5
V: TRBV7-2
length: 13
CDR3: CASSGQGRQPQHF

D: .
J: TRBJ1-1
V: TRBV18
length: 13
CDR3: CASSPSRDTEAFF

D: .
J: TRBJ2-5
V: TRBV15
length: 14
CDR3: CATSRGLGLETQYF

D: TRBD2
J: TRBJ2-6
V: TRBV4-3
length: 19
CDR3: CASSQVAIPAGAGANVLTF

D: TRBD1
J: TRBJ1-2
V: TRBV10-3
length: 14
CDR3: CAISEKTGGSGYTF

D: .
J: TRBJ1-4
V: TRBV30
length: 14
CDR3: CAWSEGPLGEKLFF

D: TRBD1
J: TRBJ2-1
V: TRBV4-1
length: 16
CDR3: CASSQGGQGYGNEQFF

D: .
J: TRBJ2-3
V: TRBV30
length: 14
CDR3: CAWRRGLGADTQYF

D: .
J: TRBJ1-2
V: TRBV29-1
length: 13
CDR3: CSVSWGLGDGYTF

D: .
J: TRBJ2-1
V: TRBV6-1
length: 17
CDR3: CASSEALSGFLYNEQFF

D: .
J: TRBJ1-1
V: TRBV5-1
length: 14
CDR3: CASQRAGEGTEAFF

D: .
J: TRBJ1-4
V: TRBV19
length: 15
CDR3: CASSIDEVVGEKLFF

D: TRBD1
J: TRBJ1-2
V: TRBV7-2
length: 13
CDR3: CASSSFRDRGYTF

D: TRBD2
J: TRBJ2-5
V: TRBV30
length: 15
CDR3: CASNDGLADQETQYF

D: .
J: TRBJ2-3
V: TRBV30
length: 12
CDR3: CAWSTTADTQYF

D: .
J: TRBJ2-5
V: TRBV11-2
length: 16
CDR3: CASSLVVGGAQETQYF

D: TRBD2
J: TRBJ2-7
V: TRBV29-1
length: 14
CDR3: CSVRVGGTSSEQYF

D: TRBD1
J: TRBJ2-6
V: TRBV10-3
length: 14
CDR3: CAVRQGSGANVLTF

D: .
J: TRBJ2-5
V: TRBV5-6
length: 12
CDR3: CASSLEVGAQYF

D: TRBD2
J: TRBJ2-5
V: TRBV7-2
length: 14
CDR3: CASSSWGGLETQYF

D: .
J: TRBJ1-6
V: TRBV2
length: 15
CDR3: CASSEGGRLNSPLHF

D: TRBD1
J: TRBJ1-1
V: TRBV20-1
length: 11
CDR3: CRIGQDLEAFF

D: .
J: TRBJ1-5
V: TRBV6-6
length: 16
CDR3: CASSDGRGSSNQPQHF

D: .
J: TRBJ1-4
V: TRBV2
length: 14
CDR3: CASSDNRINEKLFF

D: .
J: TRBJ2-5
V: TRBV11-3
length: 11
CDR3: CASSFMETQYF

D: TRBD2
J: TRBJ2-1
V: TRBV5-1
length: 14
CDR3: CASRSHGTTNEQFF

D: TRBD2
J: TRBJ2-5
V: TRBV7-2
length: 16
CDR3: CASSLVGRGGPKTQYF

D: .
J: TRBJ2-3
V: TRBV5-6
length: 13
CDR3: CASRAMRAGTQYF

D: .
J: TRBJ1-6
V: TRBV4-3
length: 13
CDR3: CASSRLSDSPLHF

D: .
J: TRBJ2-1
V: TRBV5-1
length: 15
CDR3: CASSLALAQVNEQFF

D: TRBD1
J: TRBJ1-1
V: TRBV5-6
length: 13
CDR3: CASSLDRGDEAFF

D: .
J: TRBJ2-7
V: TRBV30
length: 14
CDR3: CAWSAEGPTYEQYF